This T cell receptor (beta chain) originates from a study of T cells in Graves' hyperthyroidism and ophthalmopathy. Study-wide points: The blood repertoire included most of the expanded thyroid clonotypes above 0.001.

J gave up 6 bases and V 4 bases, and 11 bases lay outside the gene matches. This CDR3 region has 17 residues. Germline loops: CDR1 KGHDR, CDR2 SFDVKD. RNA transcripts yielded amplified TCR beta CDR3 regions. The HTBI primer set served for first-round RT-PCR of the TCR CDR3. TCRdb reprocessed the multiplex PCR reads via MiXCR and lists one record per CDR3 protein. Of 250,000 or so distinct CDR3 sequences listed, around 15% were seen once; the top ten hold around 26%. Of note for this clonotype: Its antigen is not known.

Sample: blood. This sequence originates from a woman aged 18 to 35 with Graves' ophthalmopathy. The rearrangement uses TRBV24-1 and TRBJ2-2; 9 bases map to TRBD1. This chain's CDR3 is CATSEHPGQGPPGELFF. In DNA form, the CDR3 reads TGTGCCACCAGTGAGCACCCGGGACAGGGTCCACCCGGGGAGCTGTTTTTT.